Sequencing of this T cell receptor beta chain was carried out in a study of blood T cell repertoires in COVID-19. At the level of the study: PBMCs, B-cell-depleted T cells, or T cells were the source of the cDNA or gDNA that made up the material.

In the source study's methods: Amplifying reference gene primers gave estimates of nucleated cell counts. Profiling relied on immunoSEQ multiplex PCR, and the TCRdb table lists in-frame clones only, not all of them. D and trimming come from the DNA, and the V and J calls and clone size come from that table. The sample includes a few hundred thousand clones, roughly 90% seen only once; the top ten take around 3%. The V segment lost 3 bases and the J segment 2 bases; nucleotides outside the gene matches: 6. The CDR3 is 15 amino acids. Germline V lookup: CDR1 SGHKS, CDR2 YYEKEE (reference sequence). The clonotype was recovered from a woman aged 30 to 39 with COVID-19, enrolled during active disease. Sequencing was done on a sample of peripheral blood. The chain recombines TRBV5-5 with TRBJ2-3; 7 nucleotides align to TRBD1. As DNA, the CDR3 is TGTGCCAGCAGCTGGGACAGACTAAACACAGATACGCAGTATTTT. This encodes CASSWDRLNTDTQYF.